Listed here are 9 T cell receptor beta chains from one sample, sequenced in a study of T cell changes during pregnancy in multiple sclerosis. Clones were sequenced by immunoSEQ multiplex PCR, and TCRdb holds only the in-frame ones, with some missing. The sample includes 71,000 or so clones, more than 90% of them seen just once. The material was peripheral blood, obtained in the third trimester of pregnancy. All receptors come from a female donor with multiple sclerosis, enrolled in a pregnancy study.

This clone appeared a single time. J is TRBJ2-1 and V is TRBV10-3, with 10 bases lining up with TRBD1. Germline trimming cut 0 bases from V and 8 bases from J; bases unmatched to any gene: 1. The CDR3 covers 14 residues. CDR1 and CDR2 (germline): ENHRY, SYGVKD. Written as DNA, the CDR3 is TGTGCCATCAGTGAGTCGACAGGGGGCGATGAGCAGTTCTTC. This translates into CAISESTGGDEQFF.

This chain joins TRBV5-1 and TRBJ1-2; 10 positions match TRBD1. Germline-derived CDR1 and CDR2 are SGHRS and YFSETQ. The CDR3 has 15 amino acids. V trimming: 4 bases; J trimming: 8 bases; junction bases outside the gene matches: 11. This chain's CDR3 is CASSRGGTGDIGYTF. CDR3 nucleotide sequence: TGCGCCAGCAGCAGGGGGGGGACAGGGGATATCGGCTACACCTTC.

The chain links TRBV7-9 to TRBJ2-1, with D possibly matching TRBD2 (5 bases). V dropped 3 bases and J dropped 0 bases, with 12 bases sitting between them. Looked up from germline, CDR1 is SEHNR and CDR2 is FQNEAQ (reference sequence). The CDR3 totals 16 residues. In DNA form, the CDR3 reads TGTGCCAGCAGCTTTCCGGGGTCCAGCTCCTACAATGAGCAGTTCTTC. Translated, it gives CASSFPGSSSYNEQFF.

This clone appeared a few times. This chain's CDR3 is CASSLPQGANNEQFF. CDR3 sequence (DNA): TGTGCCAGCAGCTTGCCCCAGGGGGCGAACAATGAGCAGTTCTTC. The V call is TRBV13, the J call TRBJ2-1, with 8 bases lining up with TRBD1. Germline assignment: CDR1 PRHDT and CDR2 FYEKMQ (reference sequence). The CDR3 is 15 amino acids. V dropped 3 bases and J dropped 5; count of bases not matched to a gene: 6.

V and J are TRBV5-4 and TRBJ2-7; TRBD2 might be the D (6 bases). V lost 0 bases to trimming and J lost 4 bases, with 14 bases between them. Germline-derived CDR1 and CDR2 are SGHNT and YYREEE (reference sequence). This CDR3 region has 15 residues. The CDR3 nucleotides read TGTGCCAGCAGCTTGGGGAGCGGAGGGACGTACGAGCAGTACTTC. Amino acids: CASSLGSGGTYEQYF.

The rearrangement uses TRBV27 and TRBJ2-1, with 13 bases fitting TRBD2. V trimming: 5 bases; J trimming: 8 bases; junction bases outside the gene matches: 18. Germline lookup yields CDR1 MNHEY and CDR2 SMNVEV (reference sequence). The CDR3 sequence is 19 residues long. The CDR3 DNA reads TGTGCCAGCAGTCCCGGACTAGCGGGAGTAGTTAGTACAACCGATGAGCAGTTCTTC. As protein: CASSPGLAGVVSTTDEQFF.

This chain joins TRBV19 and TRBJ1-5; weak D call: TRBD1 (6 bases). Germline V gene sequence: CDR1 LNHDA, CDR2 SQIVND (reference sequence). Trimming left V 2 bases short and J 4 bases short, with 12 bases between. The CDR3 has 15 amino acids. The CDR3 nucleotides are TGTGCCAGTAGTATATTCAGGGGAGTAAATCAGCCCCAGCATTTT. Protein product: CASSIFRGVNQPQHF.

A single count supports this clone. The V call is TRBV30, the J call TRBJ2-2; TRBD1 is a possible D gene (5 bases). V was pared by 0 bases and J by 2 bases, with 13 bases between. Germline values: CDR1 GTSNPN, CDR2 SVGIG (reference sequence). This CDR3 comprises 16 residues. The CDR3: CAWSVQGDPNTGELFF. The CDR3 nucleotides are TGTGCCTGGAGTGTACAAGGGGATCCTAACACCGGGGAGCTGTTTTTT.

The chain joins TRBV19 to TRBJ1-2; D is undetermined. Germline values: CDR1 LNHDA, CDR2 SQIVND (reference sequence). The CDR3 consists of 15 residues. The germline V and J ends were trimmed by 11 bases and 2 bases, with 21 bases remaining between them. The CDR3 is CALSEGSRGNYGYTF. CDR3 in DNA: TGTGCCCTCTCGGAAGGGAGCCGTGGCAACTATGGCTACACCTTC.